This entry describes one T cell receptor beta chain. The data stem from a study of blood T cell repertoires in COVID-19. Data came from immunoSEQ multiplex PCR; TCRdb stores just in-frame clones and leaves some out. The top ten hold 3% of the sample, which has a few hundred thousand clones, about 88% seen once. This TCR came from a man aged 55 to 70 with acute or convalescent COVID-19. The sequencing sample was made of peripheral blood.

CDR3 nucleotides: TGTGCCAGCAGCTTAGAGGCAGGGGTTACAGATACGCAGTATTTT. Protein sequence: CASSLEAGVTDTQYF. The chain recombines TRBV11-2 with TRBJ2-3, with TRBD1 as a possible D gene (6 bases). Germline V gene data show CDR1 as SGHAT and CDR2 as FQNNGV. V was shortened by 0 bases and J by 3 bases, with 10 bases between the two germline ends. This CDR3 comprises 15 residues.